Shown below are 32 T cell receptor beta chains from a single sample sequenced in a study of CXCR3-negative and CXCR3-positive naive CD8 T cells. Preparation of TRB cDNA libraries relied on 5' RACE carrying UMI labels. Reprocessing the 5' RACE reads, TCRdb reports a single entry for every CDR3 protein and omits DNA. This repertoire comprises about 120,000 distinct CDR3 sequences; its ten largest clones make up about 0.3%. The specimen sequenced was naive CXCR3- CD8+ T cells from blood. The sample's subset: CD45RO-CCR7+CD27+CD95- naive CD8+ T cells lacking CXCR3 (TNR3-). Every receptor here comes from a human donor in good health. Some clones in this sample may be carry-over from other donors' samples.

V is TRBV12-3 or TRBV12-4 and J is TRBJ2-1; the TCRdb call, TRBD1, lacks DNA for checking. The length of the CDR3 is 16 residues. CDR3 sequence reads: CASSNALAGVDNEQFF.

CDR3 sequence: CASSLLDRGTEAFF. The chain couples TRBV3-1 to TRBJ1-1; TCRdb outputs TRBD1, but without DNA this stays unchecked. CDR1 and CDR2 (germline): LGHDT, YNNKEL (reference sequence). This CDR3 comprises 14 residues.

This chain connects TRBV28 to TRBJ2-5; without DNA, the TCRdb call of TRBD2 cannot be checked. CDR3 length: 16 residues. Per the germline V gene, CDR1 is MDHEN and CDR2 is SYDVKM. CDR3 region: CASRAVAGLYQETQYF.

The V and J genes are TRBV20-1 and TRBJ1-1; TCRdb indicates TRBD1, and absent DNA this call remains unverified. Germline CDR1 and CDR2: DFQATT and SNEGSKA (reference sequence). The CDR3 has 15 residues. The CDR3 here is CSASNRGFEDTEAFF.

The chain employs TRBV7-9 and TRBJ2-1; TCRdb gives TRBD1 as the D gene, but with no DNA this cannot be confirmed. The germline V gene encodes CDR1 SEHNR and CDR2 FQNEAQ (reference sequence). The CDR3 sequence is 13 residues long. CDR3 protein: CASSYPGLPEQFF. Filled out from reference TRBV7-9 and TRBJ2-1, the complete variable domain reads DTGVSQNPRHKITKRGQNVTFRCDPISEHNRLYWYRQTLGQGPEFLTYFQNEAQLEKSRLLSDRFSAERPKGSFSTLEIQRTEQGDSAMYLCASSYPGLPEQFFGPGTRLTVL.

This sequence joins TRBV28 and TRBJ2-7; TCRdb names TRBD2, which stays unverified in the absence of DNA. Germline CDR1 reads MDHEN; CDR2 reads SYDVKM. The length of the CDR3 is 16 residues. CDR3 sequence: CASSAPGSTGAYEQYF.

The CDR3: CASSATASTYTQYF. This chain connects TRBV28 to TRBJ2-3. The CDR3 is 14 residues long. From germline, CDR1 is MDHEN and CDR2 SYDVKM.

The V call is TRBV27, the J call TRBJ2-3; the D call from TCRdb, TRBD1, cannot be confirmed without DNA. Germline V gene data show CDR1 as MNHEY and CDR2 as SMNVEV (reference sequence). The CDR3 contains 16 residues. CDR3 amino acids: CASSFVGGVGTDTQYF.

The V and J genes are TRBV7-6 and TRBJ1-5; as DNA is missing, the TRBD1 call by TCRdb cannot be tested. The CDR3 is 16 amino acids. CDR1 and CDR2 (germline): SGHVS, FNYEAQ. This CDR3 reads CASSAGTGGSNQPQHF.

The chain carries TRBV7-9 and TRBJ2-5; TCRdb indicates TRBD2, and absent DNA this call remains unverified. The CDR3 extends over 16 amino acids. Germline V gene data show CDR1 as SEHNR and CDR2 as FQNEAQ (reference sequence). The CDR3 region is CASSWDPRRGGETQYF.

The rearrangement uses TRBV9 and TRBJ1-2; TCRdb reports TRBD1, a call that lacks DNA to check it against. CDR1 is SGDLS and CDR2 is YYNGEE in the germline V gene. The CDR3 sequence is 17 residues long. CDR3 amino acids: CASSGGGQAVPNYGYTF.

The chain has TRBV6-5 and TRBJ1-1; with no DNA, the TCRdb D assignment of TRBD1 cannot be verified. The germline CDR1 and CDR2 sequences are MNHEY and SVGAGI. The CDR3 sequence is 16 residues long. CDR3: CASARAMDSANTEAFF.

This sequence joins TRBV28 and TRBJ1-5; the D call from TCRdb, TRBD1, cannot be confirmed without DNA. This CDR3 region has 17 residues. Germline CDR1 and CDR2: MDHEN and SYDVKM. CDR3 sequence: CASSSPRRDRDNQPQHF.

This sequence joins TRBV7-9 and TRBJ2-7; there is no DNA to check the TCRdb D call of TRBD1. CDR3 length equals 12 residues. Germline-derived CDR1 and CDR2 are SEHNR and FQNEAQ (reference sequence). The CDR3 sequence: CASSQGQYEQYF.

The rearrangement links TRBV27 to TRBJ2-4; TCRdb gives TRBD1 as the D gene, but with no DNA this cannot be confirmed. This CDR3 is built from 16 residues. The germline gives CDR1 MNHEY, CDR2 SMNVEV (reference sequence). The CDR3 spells CASSPDSLVAKNIQYF.

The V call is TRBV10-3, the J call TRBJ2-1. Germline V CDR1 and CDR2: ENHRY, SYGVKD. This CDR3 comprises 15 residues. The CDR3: CAIRAKAGPYNEQFF.

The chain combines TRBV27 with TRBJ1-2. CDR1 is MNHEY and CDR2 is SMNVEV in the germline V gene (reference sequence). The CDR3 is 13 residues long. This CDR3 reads CASRRQATGGHTF.

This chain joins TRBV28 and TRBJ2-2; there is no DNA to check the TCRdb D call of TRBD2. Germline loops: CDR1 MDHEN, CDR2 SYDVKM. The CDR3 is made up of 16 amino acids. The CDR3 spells CASSLSRGSFTGELFF. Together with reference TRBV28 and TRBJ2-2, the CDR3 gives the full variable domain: DVKVTQSSRYLVKRTGEKVFLECVQDMDHENMFWYRQDPGLGLRLIYFSYDVKMKEKGDIPEGYSVSREKKERFSLILESASTNQTSMYLCASSLSRGSFTGELFFGEGSRLTVL.

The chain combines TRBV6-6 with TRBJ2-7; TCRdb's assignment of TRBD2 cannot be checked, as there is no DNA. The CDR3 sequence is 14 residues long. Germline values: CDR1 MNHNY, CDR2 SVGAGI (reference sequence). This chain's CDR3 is CASSYGDGGLEQYF.

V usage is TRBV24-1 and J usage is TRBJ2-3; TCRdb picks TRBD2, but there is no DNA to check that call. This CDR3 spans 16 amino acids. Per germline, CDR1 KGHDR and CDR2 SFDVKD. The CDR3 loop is CATSAVAGLYEDTQYF.

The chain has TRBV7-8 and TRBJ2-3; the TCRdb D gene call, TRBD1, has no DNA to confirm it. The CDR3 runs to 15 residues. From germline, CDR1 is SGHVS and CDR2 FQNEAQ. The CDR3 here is CASSLGGQDTDTQYF. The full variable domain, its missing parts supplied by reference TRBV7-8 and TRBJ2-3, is GAGVSQSPRYKVAKRGQDVALRCDPISGHVSLFWYQQALGQGPEFLTYFQNEAQLDKSGLPSDRFFAERPEGSVSTLKIQRTQQEDSAVYLCASSLGGQDTDTQYFGPGTRLTVL.

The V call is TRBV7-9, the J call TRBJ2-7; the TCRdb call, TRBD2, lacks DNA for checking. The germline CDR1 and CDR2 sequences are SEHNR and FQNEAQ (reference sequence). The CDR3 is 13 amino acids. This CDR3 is CASETSEVYEQYF.

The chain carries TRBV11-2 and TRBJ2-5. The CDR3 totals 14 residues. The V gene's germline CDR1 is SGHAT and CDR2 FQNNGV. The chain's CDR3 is CASSLVSAQETKYF.

CDR3 loop: CSVEDRGRGETQYF. V usage is TRBV29-1 and J usage is TRBJ2-5; TCRdb indicates TRBD1, and absent DNA this call remains unverified. There are 14 residues in the CDR3. CDR1 is SQVTM, CDR2 ANQGSEA, per germline.

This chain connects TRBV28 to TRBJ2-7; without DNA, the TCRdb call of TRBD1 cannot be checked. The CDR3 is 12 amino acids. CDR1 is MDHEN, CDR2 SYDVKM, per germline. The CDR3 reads CASRTGSAEQYF.

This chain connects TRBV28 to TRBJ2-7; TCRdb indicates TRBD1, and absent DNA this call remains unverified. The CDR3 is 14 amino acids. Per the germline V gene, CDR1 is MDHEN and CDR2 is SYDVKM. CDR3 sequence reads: CASSFGGQIYEQYF.

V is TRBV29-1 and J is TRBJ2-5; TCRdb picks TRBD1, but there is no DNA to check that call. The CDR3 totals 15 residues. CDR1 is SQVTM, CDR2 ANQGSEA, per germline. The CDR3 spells CSVEVRGPPQETQYF.

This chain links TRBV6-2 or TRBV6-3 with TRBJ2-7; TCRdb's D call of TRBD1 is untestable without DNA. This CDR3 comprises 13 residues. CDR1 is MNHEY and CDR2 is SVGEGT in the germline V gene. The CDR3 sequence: CASRGDSLYEQYF.

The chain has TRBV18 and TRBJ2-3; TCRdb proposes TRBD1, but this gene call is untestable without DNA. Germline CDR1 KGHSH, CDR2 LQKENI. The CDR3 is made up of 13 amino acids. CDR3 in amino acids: CASSPGGPDTQYF.

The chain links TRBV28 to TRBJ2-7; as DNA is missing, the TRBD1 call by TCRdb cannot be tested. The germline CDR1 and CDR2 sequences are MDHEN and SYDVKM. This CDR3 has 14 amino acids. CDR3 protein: CASSLTGLSYEQYF.

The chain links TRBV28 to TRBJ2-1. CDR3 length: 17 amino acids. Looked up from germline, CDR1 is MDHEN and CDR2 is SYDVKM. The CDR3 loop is CASSPRLAGRSYNEQFF.

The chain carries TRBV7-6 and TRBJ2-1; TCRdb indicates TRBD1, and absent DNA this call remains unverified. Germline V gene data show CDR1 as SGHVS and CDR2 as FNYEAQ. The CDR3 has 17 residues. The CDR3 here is CASSPDLGGGAYNEQFF.